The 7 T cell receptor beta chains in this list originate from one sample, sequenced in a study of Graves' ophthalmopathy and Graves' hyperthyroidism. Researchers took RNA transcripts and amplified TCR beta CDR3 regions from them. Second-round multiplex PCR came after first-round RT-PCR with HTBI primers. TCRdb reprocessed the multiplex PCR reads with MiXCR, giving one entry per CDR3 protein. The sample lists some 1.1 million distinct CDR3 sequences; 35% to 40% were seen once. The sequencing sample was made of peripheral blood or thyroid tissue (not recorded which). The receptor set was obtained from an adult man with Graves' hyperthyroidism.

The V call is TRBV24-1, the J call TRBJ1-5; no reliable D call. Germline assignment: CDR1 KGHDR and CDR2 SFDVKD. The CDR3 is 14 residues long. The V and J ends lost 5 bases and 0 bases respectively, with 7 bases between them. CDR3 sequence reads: CATSASCSNQPQHF. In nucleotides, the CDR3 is TGTGCCACCAGTGCAAGTTGTAGCAATCAGCCCCAGCATTTT.

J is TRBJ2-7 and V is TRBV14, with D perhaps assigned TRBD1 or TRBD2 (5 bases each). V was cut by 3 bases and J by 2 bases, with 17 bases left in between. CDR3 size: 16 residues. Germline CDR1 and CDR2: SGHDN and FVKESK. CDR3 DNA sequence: TGTGCCAGCAGCCATACCGCAGGGACCCTACCCTACGAGCAGTACTTC. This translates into CASSHTAGTLPYEQYF.

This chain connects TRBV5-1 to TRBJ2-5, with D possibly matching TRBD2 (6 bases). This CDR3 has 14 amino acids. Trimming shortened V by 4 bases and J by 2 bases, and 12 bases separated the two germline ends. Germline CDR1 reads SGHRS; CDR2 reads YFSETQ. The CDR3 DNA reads TGCGCCAGCAGCGTCGACGCGGGGCAAGAGACCCAGTACTTC. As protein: CASSVDAGQETQYF.

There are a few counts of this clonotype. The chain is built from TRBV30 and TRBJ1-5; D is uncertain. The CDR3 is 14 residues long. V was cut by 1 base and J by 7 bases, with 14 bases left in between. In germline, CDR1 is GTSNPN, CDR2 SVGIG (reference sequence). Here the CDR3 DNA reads TGTGCCTGGAGTGGGCCAGCGCGATCACAGCCCCAGCATTTT. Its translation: CAWSGPARSQPQHF.

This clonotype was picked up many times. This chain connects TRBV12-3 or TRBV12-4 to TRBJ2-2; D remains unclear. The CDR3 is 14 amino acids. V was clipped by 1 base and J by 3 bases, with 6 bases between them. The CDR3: CASSLVVYTGELFF. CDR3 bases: TGTGCCAGCAGTTTAGTTGTTTACACCGGGGAGCTGTTTTTT.

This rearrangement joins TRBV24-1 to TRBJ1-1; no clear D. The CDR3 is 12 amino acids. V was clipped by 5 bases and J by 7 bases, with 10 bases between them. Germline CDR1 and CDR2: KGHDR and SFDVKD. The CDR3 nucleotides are TGTGCCACCAGTGGCCTTTCGAATGAAGCTTTCTTT. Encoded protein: CATSGLSNEAFF.

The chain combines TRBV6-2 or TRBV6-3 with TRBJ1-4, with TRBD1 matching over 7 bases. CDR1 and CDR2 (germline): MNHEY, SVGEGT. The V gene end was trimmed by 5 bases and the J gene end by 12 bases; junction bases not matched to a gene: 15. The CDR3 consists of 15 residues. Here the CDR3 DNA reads TGTGCCAGCAGTAGGACAGGTGGGGGGCAGGTGGAACTGTTTTTT. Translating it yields CASSRTGGGQVELFF.